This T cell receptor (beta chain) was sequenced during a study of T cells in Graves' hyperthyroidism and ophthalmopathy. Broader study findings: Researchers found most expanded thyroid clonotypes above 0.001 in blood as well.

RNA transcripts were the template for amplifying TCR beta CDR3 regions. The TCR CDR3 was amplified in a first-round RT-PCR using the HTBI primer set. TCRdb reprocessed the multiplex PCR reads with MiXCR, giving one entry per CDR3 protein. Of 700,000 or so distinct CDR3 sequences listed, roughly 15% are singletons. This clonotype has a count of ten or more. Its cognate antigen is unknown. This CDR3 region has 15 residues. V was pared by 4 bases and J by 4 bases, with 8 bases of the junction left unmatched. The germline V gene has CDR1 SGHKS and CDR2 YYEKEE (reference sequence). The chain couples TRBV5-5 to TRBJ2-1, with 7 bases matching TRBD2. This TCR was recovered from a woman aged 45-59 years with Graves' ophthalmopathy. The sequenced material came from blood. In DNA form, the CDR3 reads TGTGCCAGCAGCGGAGCCGGGACTATATACAATGAGCAGTTCTTC. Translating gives CASSGAGTIYNEQFF.